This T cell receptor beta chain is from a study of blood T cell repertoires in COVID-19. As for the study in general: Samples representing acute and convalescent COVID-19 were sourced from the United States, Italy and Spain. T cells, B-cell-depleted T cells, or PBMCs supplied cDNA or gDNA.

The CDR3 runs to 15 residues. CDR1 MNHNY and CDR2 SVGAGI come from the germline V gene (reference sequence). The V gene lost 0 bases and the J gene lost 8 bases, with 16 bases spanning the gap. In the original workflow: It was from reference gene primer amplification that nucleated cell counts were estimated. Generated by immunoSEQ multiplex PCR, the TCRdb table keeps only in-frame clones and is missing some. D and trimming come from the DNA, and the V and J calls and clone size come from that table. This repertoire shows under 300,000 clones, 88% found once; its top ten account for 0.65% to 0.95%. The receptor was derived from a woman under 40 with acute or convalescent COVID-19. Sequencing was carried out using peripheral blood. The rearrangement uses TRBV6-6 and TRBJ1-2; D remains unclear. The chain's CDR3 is CASSYSTARPVGYTF. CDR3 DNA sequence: TGTGCCAGCAGTTACTCCACAGCCCGACCGGTGGGCTACACCTTC.